The present TCR beta chain was sequenced within a study of PD-1 blockade in classical Hodgkin lymphoma. Per germline, CDR1 SEHNR and CDR2 FQNEAQ (reference sequence). V was clipped by 5 bases and J by 8 bases, with 12 bases between them. The CDR3 sequence is 12 residues long. Profiling relied on immunoSEQ multiplex PCR, and the TCRdb table lists in-frame clones only, not all of them. Of some 5,500 clones listed, around 57% are singletons. Every patient relapsed after autologous stem cell transplantation, and brentuximab vedotin exposure varied. After PBMCs were thawed, their CD8+ T cells were isolated by magnetic negative selection.

The sample was CD8+ T cells from blood, taken at baseline. The sequence was collected from a human donor with classical Hodgkin lymphoma. The gene calls are TRBV7-9 and TRBJ1-2; perhaps TRBD1 as D (5 bases). DNA of the CDR3: TGTGCCAGCAGCCCGGTTTGGGACGGCTACACCTTC. Protein product: CASSPVWDGYTF.